The 15 T cell receptor beta chains given below trace back to one sample, sequenced in a study of T-cell memory formation after mild COVID-19. From the 5' RACE reads, TCRdb called clonotypes with MiXCR, one entry per CDR3 protein. The sample has 250,000 to 300,000 distinct CDR3 sequences, over 7% seen once; the top ten hold 22%. The source material was PBMCs or a T cell subset sorted from them (not recorded which). These receptors all come from a man aged 18 to 29 who had mild COVID-19 (a few samples of this study predate the infection). Cell type and time point are not known.

This clonotype was recorded a few times. The V and J genes are TRBV9 and TRBJ1-5; D unresolved. Trimming took 0 bases from V and 0 from J, leaving 7 bases between them. The germline V gene encodes CDR1 SGDLS and CDR2 YYNGEE. The CDR3 has 15 residues. The CDR3 DNA reads as TGTGCCAGCAGCGTAGAAGGTTATAGCAATCAGCCCCAGCATTTT. Translating gives CASSVEGYSNQPQHF.

This clonotype was seen repeatedly, ten times or more. The chain uses TRBV11-2 and TRBJ2-6; D is uncertain. CDR1 is SGHAT and CDR2 is FQNNGV in the germline V gene. V was shortened by 8 bases and J by 1 base, with 6 bases between the two germline ends. The CDR3 has 13 residues. The CDR3 reads CASVFSGANVLTF. The CDR3 coding sequence is TGTGCCAGCGTGTTTTCTGGGGCCAACGTCCTGACTTTC.

This clonotype was recorded many times. The CDR3 here is CASSLKLDGELFF. CDR3 DNA sequence: TGCGCCAGCAGCTTGAAATTAGATGGGGAGCTGTTTTTT. The rearrangement joins TRBV5-1 to TRBJ2-2; D remains ambiguous. Germline CDR1 reads SGHRS; CDR2 reads YFSETQ. The V end lost 1 base, the J end lost 8 bases, and 9 bases lay between the germline ends. CDR3 size: 13 residues.

This clonotype occurred many times. V gene TRBV24-1 combines with J gene TRBJ2-3, with 8 bases that match TRBD2. With V trimmed by 10 bases and J by 4 bases, 12 bases remained unmatched. The CDR3 sequence is 15 residues long. CDR1 is KGHDR, CDR2 SFDVKD, per germline. The CDR3 reads CATSPRAGAADTQYF. CDR3 nucleotides: TGTGCCACTTCACCGAGAGCGGGGGCTGCAGATACGCAGTATTTT.

The genes are TRBV20-1 and TRBJ2-7; 9 positions agree with TRBD1. The germline V gene encodes CDR1 DFQATT and CDR2 SNEGSKA (reference sequence). The CDR3 is 13 amino acids. V dropped 3 bases and J dropped 3; count of bases not matched to a gene: 3. The CDR3 DNA reads as TGCAGTGCTAGGGGACAGGGCCTCTACGAGCAGTACTTC. Protein: CSARGQGLYEQYF.

The chain links TRBV5-1 to TRBJ2-7, with a possible D match to TRBD2 (7 bases). CDR3 length: 15 amino acids. Trimming stripped 0 bases from V and 5 bases from J, with 15 bases between. Germline V gives CDR1 SGHRS, CDR2 YFSETQ. This chain's CDR3 is CASSLGRGRLDEQYV. CDR3 in DNA: TGCGCCAGCAGCTTGGGGCGGGGGCGCCTCGACGAGCAGTACGTC.

The gene calls are TRBV28 and TRBJ2-5, with 9 bases lining up with TRBD1. The CDR3 contains 14 residues. V was pared by 10 bases and J by 2 bases, with 8 bases of the junction left unmatched. Germline V gene lookup returns CDR1 MDHEN and CDR2 SYDVKM. The CDR3 is CATLDRGGQETQYF. DNA for the CDR3: TGTGCCACCCTGGACAGGGGAGGGCAAGAGACCCAGTACTTC.

The table lists this clonotype with many counts. The V gene is TRBV4-1, the J gene TRBJ2-2, with unresolved D. The V and J ends lost 0 bases and 1 base respectively, with 12 bases between them. This CDR3 comprises 17 residues. Looked up from germline, CDR1 is MGHRA and CDR2 is YSYEKL. CDR3 nucleotide sequence: TGCGCCAGCAGCCAAGAGGCTGGCAGACTGAACACCGGGGAGCTGTTTTTT. Protein sequence: CASSQEAGRLNTGELFF.

This clonotype was picked up many times. This rearrangement joins TRBV27 to TRBJ1-4; TRBD1 is a possible D gene (6 bases). CDR3 length equals 16 residues. Germline V gene data show CDR1 as MNHEY and CDR2 as SMNVEV (reference sequence). Trimming stripped 8 bases from V and 0 bases from J, with 16 bases between. In nucleotides, the CDR3 is TGTGCCAGCGGGACAATTGGAACAGCAACTAATGAAAAACTGTTTTTT. This sequence encodes CASGTIGTATNEKLFF. Drawing the rest from reference TRBV27 and TRBJ1-4, the complete variable domain is EAQVTQNPRYLITVTGKKLTVTCSQNMNHEYMSWYRQDPGLGLRQIYYSMNVEVTDKGDVPEGYKVSRKEKRNFPLILESPSPNQTSLYFCASGTIGTATNEKLFFGSGTQLSVL.

The V call is TRBV24-1, the J call TRBJ2-2; D remains ambiguous. CDR1 is KGHDR, CDR2 SFDVKD, per germline. V was cut by 5 bases and J by 7 bases, with 10 bases left in between. The CDR3 length is 13 residues. This CDR3 reads CATSASVGGELFF. The CDR3 bases are TGTGCCACCAGTGCCTCGGTTGGCGGGGAGCTGTTTTTT.

The chain employs TRBV28 and TRBJ2-5, with D perhaps TRBD1 or TRBD2 (6 bases each). Per the germline V gene, CDR1 is MDHEN and CDR2 is SYDVKM. This CDR3 contains 12 residues. The germline V and J ends were trimmed by 5 bases and 14 bases, with 18 bases remaining between them. The CDR3 region is CASSQPGGGPYF. As DNA, the CDR3 is TGTGCCAGCAGTCAACCCGGAGGGGGTCCATACTTC.

CDR3 sequence reads: CASRADGSTNEKLFF. CDR3 DNA: TGTGCCAGCAGGGCGGACGGATCAACTAATGAAAAACTGTTTTTT. The chain uses TRBV7-9 and TRBJ1-4; D is unclear. CDR1 and CDR2 (germline): SEHNR, FQNEAQ (reference sequence). The CDR3 extends over 15 amino acids. V lost 6 bases to trimming and J lost 0 bases, with 11 bases between them.

This clonotype was observed a handful of times. CDR3 region: CASSLEPGNQPQHF. CDR3 sequence (DNA): TGCGCCAGCAGCTTGGAACCGGGCAATCAGCCCCAGCATTTT. The chain recombines TRBV5-1 with TRBJ1-5, with no clear D. V was cut by 0 bases and J by 2 bases, with 6 bases left in between. The CDR3 totals 14 residues. CDR1 SGHRS and CDR2 YFSETQ come from the germline V gene.

This clonotype was seen a handful of times. The gene calls are TRBV7-9 and TRBJ2-2; tentatively, D is TRBD1 (5 bases). Trimming stripped 0 bases from V and 3 bases from J, with 14 bases between. The CDR3 extends over 17 amino acids. Germline loops: CDR1 SEHNR, CDR2 FQNEAQ (reference sequence). The CDR3 reads CASSLAAHRIHTGELFF. CDR3 nucleotide sequence: TGTGCCAGCAGCTTAGCGGCACACAGGATTCACACCGGGGAGCTGTTTTTT.

This clonotype has only a few counts. V usage is TRBV5-5 and J usage is TRBJ1-1, with 7 bases fitting TRBD1. V shed 4 bases, J shed 7 bases, and the junction held 7 bases outside the gene matches. There are 13 residues in the CDR3. Germline loops: CDR1 SGHKS, CDR2 YYEKEE (reference sequence). The CDR3 coding sequence is TGTGCCAGCAGCGCAACAGGGGAAATTGAAGCTTTCTTT. Translation gives CASSATGEIEAFF.